The present T cell receptor (beta chain) was sequenced within a study of glioma-infiltrating T cells. Study information: Low-grade gliomas were grade II; glioblastomas were grade IV at initial diagnosis. Approximately 990,000 peripheral T cells were targeted at roughly 4.5- to 11-fold coverage. Glioma patients had dexamethasone for six or fewer days before surgery.

The CDR3 is made up of 16 amino acids. Losses at the gene ends were 5 bases for V and 0 bases for J; bases not matched to a gene: 4. Using RNA template, CDR3s of TCR alpha and beta were amplified with iRepertoire arm-PCR. TCRdb itself ran the multiplex PCR reads through MiXCR, one entry per CDR3 protein. In the table there are approximately 400,000 distinct CDR3 sequences, approximately 42% of which are singletons. Regarding this clonotype: The antigen remains unidentified.

General observations from the study: Shared blood CDR3 signature motifs marked patients with low tissue-blood divergence.

Source material: glioma tissue, nonneoplastic brain tissue, or PBMCs (not recorded which). The genes are TRBV12-3 or TRBV12-4 and TRBJ2-3; 11 bases align to TRBD2. The receptor was derived from a human donor with low-grade glioma or glioblastoma, undergoing nonglioma brain surgery, or in good health (not recorded which). Here the CDR3 reads CASSPGLAESTDTQYF. The CDR3 nucleotides are TGTGCCAGCAGTCCGGGACTAGCGGAGAGCACAGATACGCAGTATTTT.